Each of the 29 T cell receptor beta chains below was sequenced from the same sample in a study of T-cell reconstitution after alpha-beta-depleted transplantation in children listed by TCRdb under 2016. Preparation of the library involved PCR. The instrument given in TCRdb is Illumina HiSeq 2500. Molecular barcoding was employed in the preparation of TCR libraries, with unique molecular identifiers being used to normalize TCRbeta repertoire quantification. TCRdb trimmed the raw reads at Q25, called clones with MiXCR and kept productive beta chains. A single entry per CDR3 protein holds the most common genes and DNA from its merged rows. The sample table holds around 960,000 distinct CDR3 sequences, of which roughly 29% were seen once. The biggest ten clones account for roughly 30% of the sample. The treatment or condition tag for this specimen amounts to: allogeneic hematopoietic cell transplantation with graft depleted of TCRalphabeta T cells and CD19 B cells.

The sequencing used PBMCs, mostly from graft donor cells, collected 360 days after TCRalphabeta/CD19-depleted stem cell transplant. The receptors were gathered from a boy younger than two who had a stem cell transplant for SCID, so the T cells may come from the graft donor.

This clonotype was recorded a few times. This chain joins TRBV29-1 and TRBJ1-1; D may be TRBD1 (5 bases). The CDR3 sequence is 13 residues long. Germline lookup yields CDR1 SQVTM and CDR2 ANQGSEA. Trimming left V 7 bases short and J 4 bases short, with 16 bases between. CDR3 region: CSAAWGSGTEAFF. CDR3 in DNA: TGCAGCGCTGCGTGGGGCTCGGGCACTGAAGCTTTCTTT.

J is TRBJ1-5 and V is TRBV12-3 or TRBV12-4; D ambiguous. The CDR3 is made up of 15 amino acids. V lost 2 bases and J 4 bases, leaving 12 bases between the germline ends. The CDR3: CASSLPDGPNQPQHF. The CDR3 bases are TGTGCCAGCAGTTTACCGGACGGACCAAATCAGCCCCAGCATTTT.

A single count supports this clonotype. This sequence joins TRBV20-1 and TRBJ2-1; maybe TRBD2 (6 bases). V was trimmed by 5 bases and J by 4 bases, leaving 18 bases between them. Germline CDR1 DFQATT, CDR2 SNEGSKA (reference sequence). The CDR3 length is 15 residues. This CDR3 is CSAPRLEGIYNEQFF. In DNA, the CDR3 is TGCAGTGCTCCCAGACTAGAGGGGATATACAATGAGCAGTTCTTC.

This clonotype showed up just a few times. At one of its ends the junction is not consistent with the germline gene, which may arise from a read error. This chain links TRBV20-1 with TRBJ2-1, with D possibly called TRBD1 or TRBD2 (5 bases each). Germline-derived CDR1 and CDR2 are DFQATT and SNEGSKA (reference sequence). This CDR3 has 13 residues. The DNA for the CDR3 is TGCAGTCCTAGTCGGGGCCCAAACAATGAGCAGTTCTTC. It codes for CSPSRGPNNEQFF.

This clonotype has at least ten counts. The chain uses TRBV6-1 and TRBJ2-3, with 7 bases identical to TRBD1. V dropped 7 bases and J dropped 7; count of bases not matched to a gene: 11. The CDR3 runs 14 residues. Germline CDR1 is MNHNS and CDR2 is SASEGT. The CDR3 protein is CASKKDRVGNTQYF. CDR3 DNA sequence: TGTGCCAGCAAAAAAGACAGGGTTGGGAATACGCAGTATTTT.

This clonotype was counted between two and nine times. In nucleotides, the CDR3 is TGTGCCAGCCGGGGGACTGTCCGACCAGGGGGTACCACTGAAGCTTTCTTT. Translating it yields CASRGTVRPGGTTEAFF. The chain has TRBV2 and TRBJ1-1; TRBD1 matches 7 bases. The CDR3 has 17 residues. The V gene end was trimmed by 8 bases and the J gene end by 4 bases; junction bases not matched to a gene: 19. Per germline, CDR1 SNHLY and CDR2 FYNNEI.

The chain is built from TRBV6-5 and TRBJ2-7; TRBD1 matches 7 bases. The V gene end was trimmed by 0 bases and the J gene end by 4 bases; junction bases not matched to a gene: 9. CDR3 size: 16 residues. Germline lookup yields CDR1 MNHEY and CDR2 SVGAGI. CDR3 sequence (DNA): TGTGCCAGCAGTTACTCTGTCGAGGGGGCCGCATACGAGCAGTACTTC. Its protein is CASSYSVEGAAYEQYF.

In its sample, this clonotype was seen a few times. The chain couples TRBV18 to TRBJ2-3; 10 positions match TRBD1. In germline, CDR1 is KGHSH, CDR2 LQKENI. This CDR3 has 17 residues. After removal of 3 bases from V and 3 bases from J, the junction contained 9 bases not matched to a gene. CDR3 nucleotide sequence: TGTGCCAGCTCACCTCGGGACAGGGGATACCCAACAGATACGCAGTATTTT. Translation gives CASSPRDRGYPTDTQYF.

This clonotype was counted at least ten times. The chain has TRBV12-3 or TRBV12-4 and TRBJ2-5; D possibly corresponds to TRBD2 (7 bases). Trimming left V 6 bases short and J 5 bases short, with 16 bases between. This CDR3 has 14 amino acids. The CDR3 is CASSHAGAGETQYF. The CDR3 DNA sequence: TGTGCCAGCAGCCATGCGGGGGCCGGTGAGACCCAGTACTTC.

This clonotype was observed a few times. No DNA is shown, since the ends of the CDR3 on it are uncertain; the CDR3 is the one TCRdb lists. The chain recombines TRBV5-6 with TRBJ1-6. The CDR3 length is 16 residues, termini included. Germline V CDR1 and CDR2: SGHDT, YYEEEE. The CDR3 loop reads CASSTNRRTTLGTLHF.

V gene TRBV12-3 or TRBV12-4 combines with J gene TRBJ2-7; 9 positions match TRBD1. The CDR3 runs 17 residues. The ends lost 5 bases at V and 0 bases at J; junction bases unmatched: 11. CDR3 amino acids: CASSAEDRGRASYEQYF. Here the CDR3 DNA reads TGTGCCAGCAGTGCAGAGGACAGGGGTAGGGCCTCCTACGAGCAGTACTTC.

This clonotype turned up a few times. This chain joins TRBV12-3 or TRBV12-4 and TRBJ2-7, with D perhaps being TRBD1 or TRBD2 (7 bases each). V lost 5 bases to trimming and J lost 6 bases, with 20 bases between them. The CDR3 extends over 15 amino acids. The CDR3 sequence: CASSPSVRGGSEQYF. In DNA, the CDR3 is TGTGCCAGCAGTCCCTCGGTCAGGGGGGGGAGCGAGCAGTACTTC.

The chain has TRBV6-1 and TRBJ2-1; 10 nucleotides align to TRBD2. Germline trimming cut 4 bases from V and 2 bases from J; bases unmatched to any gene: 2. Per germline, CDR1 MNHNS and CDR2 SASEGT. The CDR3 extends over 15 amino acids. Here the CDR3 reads CASSALAGAYNEQFF. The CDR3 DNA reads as TGTGCCAGCAGTGCCCTAGCGGGGGCCTACAATGAGCAGTTCTTC.

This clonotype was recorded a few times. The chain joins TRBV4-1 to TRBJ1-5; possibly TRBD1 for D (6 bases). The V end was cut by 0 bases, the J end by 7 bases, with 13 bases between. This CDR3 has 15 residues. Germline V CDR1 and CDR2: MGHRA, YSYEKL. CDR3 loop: CASSQDAGAGQPQHF. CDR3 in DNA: TGCGCCAGCAGCCAAGATGCGGGGGCAGGCCAGCCCCAGCATTTT.

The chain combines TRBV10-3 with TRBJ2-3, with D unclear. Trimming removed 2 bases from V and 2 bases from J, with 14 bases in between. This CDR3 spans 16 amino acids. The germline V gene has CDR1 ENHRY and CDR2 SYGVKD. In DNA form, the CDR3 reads TGTGCCATCAGTGAGCTCGGTGAAAGGGCCACAGATACGCAGTATTTT. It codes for CAISELGERATDTQYF.

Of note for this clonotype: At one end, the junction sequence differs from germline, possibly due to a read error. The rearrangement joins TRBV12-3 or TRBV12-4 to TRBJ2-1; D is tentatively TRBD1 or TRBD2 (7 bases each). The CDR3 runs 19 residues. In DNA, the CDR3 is TGTGCCATCAGTTTCCTATTACAGGGGACTAAGAGGGTAGAGAATGAGCAGTTCTTC. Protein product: CAISFLLQGTKRVENEQFF.

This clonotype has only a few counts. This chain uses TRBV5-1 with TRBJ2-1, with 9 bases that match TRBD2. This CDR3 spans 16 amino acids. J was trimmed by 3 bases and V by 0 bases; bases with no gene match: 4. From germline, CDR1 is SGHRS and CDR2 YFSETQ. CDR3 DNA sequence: TGCGCCAGCAGCTTGGAGCGGGGGGAAATCTACAATGAGCAGTTCTTC. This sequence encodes CASSLERGEIYNEQFF.

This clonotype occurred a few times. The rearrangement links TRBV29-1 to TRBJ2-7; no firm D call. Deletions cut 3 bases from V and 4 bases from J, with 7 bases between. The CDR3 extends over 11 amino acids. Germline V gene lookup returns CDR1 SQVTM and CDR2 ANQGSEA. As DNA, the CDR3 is TGCAGCGTTGAGTTACAATACGAGCAGTACTTC. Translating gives CSVELQYEQYF.

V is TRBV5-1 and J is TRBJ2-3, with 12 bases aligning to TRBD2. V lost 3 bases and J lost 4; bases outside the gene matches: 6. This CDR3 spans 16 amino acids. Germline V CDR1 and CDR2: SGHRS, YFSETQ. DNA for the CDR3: TGCGCCAGCAGCTATCCTAGCGGGGGGGCTGCAGATACGCAGTATTTT. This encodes CASSYPSGGAADTQYF. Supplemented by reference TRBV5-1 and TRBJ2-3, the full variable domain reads KAGVTQTPRYLIKTRGQQVTLSCSPISGHRSVSWYQQTPGQGLQFLFEYFSETQRNKGNFPGRFSGRQFSNSRSEMNVSTLELGDSALYLCASSYPSGGAADTQYFGPGTRLTVL.

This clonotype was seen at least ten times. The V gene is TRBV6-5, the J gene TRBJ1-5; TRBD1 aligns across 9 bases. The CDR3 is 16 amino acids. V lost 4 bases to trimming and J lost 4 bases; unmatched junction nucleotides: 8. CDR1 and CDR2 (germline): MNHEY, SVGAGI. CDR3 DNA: TGTGCCAGCAGTTCCGGGACAGGGTTGGTGAATCAGCCCCAGCATTTT. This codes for CASSSGTGLVNQPQHF.

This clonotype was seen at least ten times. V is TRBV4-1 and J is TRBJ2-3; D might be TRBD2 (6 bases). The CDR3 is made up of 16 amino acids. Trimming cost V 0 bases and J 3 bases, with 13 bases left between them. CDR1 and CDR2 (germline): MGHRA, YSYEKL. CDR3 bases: TGCGCCAGCAGCCAAGATTTGACTAGAATGACAGATACGCAGTATTTT. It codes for CASSQDLTRMTDTQYF.

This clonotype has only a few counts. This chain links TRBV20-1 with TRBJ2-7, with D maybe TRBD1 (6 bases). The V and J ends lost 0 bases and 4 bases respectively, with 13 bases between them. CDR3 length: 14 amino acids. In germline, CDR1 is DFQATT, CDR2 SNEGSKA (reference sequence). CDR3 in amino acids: CSAREGPGQYEQYF. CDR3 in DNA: TGCAGTGCTAGAGAGGGACCGGGACAATACGAGCAGTACTTC.

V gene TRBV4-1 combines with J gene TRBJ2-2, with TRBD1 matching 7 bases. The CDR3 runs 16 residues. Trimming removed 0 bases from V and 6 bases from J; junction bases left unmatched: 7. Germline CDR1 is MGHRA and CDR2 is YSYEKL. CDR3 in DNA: TGCGCCAGCAGCCAAGATGGACAGGTCTTTTCCGGGGAGCTGTTTTTT. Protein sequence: CASSQDGQVFSGELFF.

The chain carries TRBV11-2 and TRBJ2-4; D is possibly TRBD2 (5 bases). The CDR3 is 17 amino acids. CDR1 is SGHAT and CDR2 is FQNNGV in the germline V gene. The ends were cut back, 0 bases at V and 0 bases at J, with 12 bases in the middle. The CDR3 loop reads CASSLDFRGLAKNIQYF. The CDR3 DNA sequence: TGTGCCAGCAGCTTAGACTTCCGGGGTCTAGCCAAAAACATTCAGTACTTC.

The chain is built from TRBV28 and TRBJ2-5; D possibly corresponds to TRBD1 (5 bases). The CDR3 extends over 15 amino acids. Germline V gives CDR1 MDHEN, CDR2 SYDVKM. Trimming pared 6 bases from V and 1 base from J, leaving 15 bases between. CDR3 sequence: CASSRPSTAQETQYF. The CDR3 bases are TGTGCCAGCAGCCGTCCCTCGACAGCCCAAGAGACCCAGTACTTC.

The CDR3 here is CASSSQGGRGEKLFF. CDR3 bases: TGTGCCAGCAGTTCCCAGGGGGGCCGAGGTGAAAAACTGTTTTTT. The chain joins TRBV11-2 to TRBJ1-4; the match to TRBD1 covers 7 bases. V dropped 6 bases and J dropped 7; count of bases not matched to a gene: 11. Germline V lookup: CDR1 SGHAT, CDR2 FQNNGV. The CDR3 runs 15 residues.

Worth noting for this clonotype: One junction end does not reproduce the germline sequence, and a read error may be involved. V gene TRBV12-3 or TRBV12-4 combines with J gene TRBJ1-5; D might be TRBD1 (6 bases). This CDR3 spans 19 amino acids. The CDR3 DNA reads TGTGCCAGCTGTTTAGCGCGGGACATTCCTCTCACCCTCAATCAGCCCCAGCATTTT. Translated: CASCLARDIPLTLNQPQHF.

The CDR3 DNA reads TGCAGTGCTAGCCCCCCGGACCGGCTCACAGATACGCAGTATTTT. Its translation is CSASPPDRLTDTQYF. The chain is built from TRBV20-1 and TRBJ2-3; no firm D call. The CDR3 runs 15 residues. The germline V gene encodes CDR1 DFQATT and CDR2 SNEGSKA (reference sequence). V was pared by 3 bases and J by 2 bases, with 15 bases between.

Here the CDR3 reads CASSLHRGLGIQYF. CDR3 sequence (DNA): TGTGCCAGCAGTTTACATCGAGGTTTGGGCATTCAGTACTTC. The chain employs TRBV12-3 or TRBV12-4 and TRBJ2-4; D is undetermined. The CDR3 loop spans 14 amino acids. Trimming pared 2 bases from V and 9 bases from J, leaving 14 bases between.